These T cell receptor beta chains were read from a single sample in a study of blood T cell repertoires in COVID-19. Sequencing used immunoSEQ multiplex PCR; TCRdb keeps in-frame clones, though not all of them. The repertoire includes fewer than 500,000 clones, about 90% of them detected once, and 0.75% to 0.85% sits in the top ten. The sequencing input was peripheral blood. These receptors were obtained from a man between 18 and 29 years old with COVID-19, enrolled during active disease. Each CDR3 is given with its conserved first and last residue. A D gene is named only where the DNA matches it firmly. Clone size is given for some rows only: seen once, a few or many times, or a class if the clone is expanded.

clone_size	d_call	v_call	cdr3_length	j_call	cdr3_aa	cdr3_nt
NA	NA	TRBV19	17	TRBJ2-4	CASSISLGTLAKNIQYF	TGTGCCAGTAGTATAAGTTTGGGGACTTTAGCCAAAAACATTCAGTACTTC
NA	TRBD1	TRBV9	16	TRBJ2-2	CASSVRQGVSTGELFF	TGTGCCAGCAGCGTAAGACAGGGGGTTTCCACCGGGGAGCTGTTTTTT
NA	TRBD1	TRBV9	14	TRBJ2-4	CASSEGQNKNIQYF	TGTGCCAGCAGCGAGGGACAGAACAAAAACATTCAGTACTTC
once	NA	TRBV12-5	12	TRBJ2-1	CASGPSVNEQFF	TGTGCTAGTGGTCCCTCAGTTAATGAGCAGTTCTTC
NA	NA	TRBV3-1/TRBV3-2	15	TRBJ1-1	CASSPRETRWAEAFF	TGTGCCAGCAGCCCCAGGGAGACTAGATGGGCTGAAGCTTTCTTT
NA	NA	TRBV6-5	14	TRBJ1-2	CASRAWDKIYGYTF	TGTGCCAGCAGGGCCTGGGACAAGATCTATGGCTACACCTTC
NA	NA	TRBV7-9	16	TRBJ2-1	CASSPAAGPSYNEQFF	TGTGCCAGCAGCCCCGCTGCGGGTCCCTCCTACAATGAGCAGTTCTTC
NA	TRBD2	TRBV7-3	15	TRBJ2-7	CASSLSPGLGIEQYF	TGTGCCAGCAGCTTAAGCCCGGGACTAGGGATCGAGCAGTACTTC
NA	TRBD2	TRBV18	15	TRBJ2-1	CASSTLAGTDNEQFF	TGTGCCAGCTCAACCCTAGCGGGGACGGACAATGAGCAGTTCTTC
NA	NA	TRBV7-9	13	TRBJ1-5	CASSLVGGEPQHF	TGTGCCAGCAGCTTAGTCGGGGGAGAGCCCCAGCATTTT
NA	NA	TRBV28	16	TRBJ2-3	CAISPRDSQGQDTQYF	TGTGCCATTTCACCCCGGGACTCCCAAGGTCAAGATACGCAGTATTTT
NA	TRBD1	TRBV2	14	TRBJ1-1	CASTPGQGGPEAFF	TGTGCCAGCACCCCGGGACAGGGGGGGCCTGAAGCTTTCTTT
NA	NA	TRBV5-4	16	TRBJ1-2	CASSLAGVPLNYGYTF	TGTGCCAGCAGCTTGGCAGGGGTTCCCCTTAACTATGGCTACACCTTC
NA	NA	TRBV6-5	13	TRBJ2-3	CASKRLSTDTQYF	TGTGCCAGCAAGCGACTCTCCACAGATACGCAGTATTTT
NA	NA	TRBV6-1	17	TRBJ2-1	CASSEFMDSVVINEQFF	TGTGCCAGCAGTGAATTTATGGACAGCGTTGTGATTAATGAGCAGTTCTTC
NA	TRBD1	TRBV30	14	TRBJ1-4	CAWSPTGLNEKLFF	TGTGCCTGGAGCCCGACAGGGCTTAATGAAAAACTGTTTTTT
NA	TRBD1	TRBV6-5	14	TRBJ1-1	CASRTQDRATEAFF	TGTGCCAGCAGAACTCAGGACAGGGCCACTGAAGCTTTCTTT
NA	NA	TRBV4-2	17	TRBJ1-6	CASSEGQTSSYNSPLHF	TGTGCCAGCAGCGAAGGACAGACGAGCTCCTATAATTCACCCCTCCACTTT
NA	NA	TRBV5-1	13	TRBJ1-1	CASSFQEHTEAFF	TGCGCCAGCAGCTTTCAGGAACACACTGAAGCTTTCTTT
NA	TRBD2	TRBV13	17	TRBJ2-5	CASSLEGLGGRQETQYF	TGTGCCAGCAGCTTGGAGGGGCTGGGCGGGAGGCAAGAGACCCAGTACTTC
NA	NA	TRBV2	13	TRBJ1-1	CASRATGFTEAFF	TGTGCCAGCAGGGCTACAGGGTTCACTGAAGCTTTCTTT
NA	TRBD2	TRBV7-3	14	TRBJ2-1	CASSLTRTSNEQFF	TGTGCCAGCAGCTTAACCCGGACTAGCAATGAGCAGTTCTTC
few	NA	TRBV7-9	12	TRBJ1-6	CASSFENSPLHF	TGTGCCAGCAGCTTCGAGAATTCACCCCTCCACTTT
many	NA	TRBV5-8	15	TRBJ1-5	CASSLGQKVNQPQHF	TGTGCCAGCAGCTTGGGACAGAAAGTCAATCAGCCCCAGCATTTT
NA	TRBD2	TRBV10-3	16	TRBJ2-4	CAISAGEGKPKNIQYF	TGTGCCATCAGTGCTGGGGAGGGGAAACCCAAAAACATTCAGTACTTC
NA	NA	TRBV27	16	TRBJ2-3	CASSLSSRITTDTQYF	TGTGCCAGCAGTTTATCGTCCAGGATTACCACAGATACGCAGTATTTT
once	TRBD2	TRBV10-1	16	TRBJ2-7	CASSEYLAGAAYEQYF	TGCGCCAGCAGTGAATACCTAGCGGGGGCCGCCTACGAGCAGTACTTC
NA	TRBD1	TRBV14	16	TRBJ2-6	CASSLLTGTGANVLTF	TGTGCCAGCAGCCTCCTGACAGGGACTGGGGCCAACGTCCTGACTTTC
NA	TRBD1	TRBV12-3/TRBV12-4	13	TRBJ2-3	CATTGANTDTQYF	TGTGCCACGACAGGGGCAAACACAGATACGCAGTATTTT
NA	NA	TRBV3-1/TRBV3-2	14	TRBJ1-4	CASSGGQPNEKLFF	TGTGCCAGCAGCGGAGGACAGCCTAATGAAAAACTGTTTTTT